What follows are 30 T cell receptor beta chains derived from one specimen sequenced in a study of T cell repertoires in cytomegalovirus infection. These receptors have no identified antigens. Each CDR3 protein gets one entry after TCRdb re-called the reads with MiXCR. This sample yields about 71,000 distinct CDR3 sequences, of which 20% to 25% are seen a single time; roughly two thirds belongs to the top ten. Specimen: CD8+ T cells from cultured PBMCs, collected from culture after CMV antigen stimulation. These receptors were taken from a human donor in good health (CMV status not recorded). Some clones in this sample may be carry-over from other donors' samples.

This clonotype was picked up a small number of times. The rearrangement joins TRBV5-1 to TRBJ2-4; D is perhaps TRBD1 (5 bases). Germline CDR1 reads SGHRS; CDR2 reads YFSETQ. The CDR3 runs 15 residues. The ends were cut back, 0 bases at V and 6 bases at J, with 13 bases in the middle. The DNA for the CDR3 is TGCGCCAGCAGCTTGGCCCTAGGGGTGGGAAACATTCAGTACTTC. Translating gives CASSLALGVGNIQYF.

This clonotype has a handful of counts. The chain is built from TRBV7-2 and TRBJ1-1; unclear D gene. Trimming removed 3 bases at V and 8 bases at J, with 13 bases between. CDR3 length: 13 amino acids. Germline CDR1 and CDR2: SGHTA and FQGNSA. CDR3 DNA sequence: TGTGCCAGCAGCTTCTACCTTGGACGGGAAGCTTTCTTT. It yields the protein CASSFYLGREAFF.

The chain joins TRBV7-9 to TRBJ1-1; the D gene is possibly TRBD1 (5 bases). Germline V gene sequence: CDR1 SEHNR, CDR2 FQNEAQ (reference sequence). The V and J ends lost 7 bases and 10 bases respectively, with 13 bases between them. The CDR3 extends over 11 amino acids. CDR3 amino acids: CASTLLRGAFF. In DNA form, the CDR3 reads TGTGCCAGCACCCTCCTAAGGGGAGCTTTCTTT.

This clonotype has only a few counts. The rearrangement uses TRBV12-3 or TRBV12-4 and TRBJ2-1; TRBD2 might be the D (7 bases). The CDR3 spans 15 residues. The V end was cut by 7 bases, the J end by 2 bases, with 15 bases between. The CDR3 region has the DNA TGTGCCAGCACCTTAGGGGGGGGGGCCTACAATGAGCAGTTCTTC. It specifies CASTLGGGAYNEQFF.

The chain carries TRBV4-1 and TRBJ2-6; D is possibly TRBD2 (7 bases). The V and J ends lost 6 bases and 1 base respectively, with 25 bases between them. Germline V lookup: CDR1 MGHRA, CDR2 YSYEKL. The CDR3 has 20 amino acids. The CDR3 DNA is TGCGCCAGCAGTCTTAGGGGAGCGCGGGGGCCCCATTCTGGGGCCAACGTCCTGACTTTC. The encoded protein is CASSLRGARGPHSGANVLTF.

The DNA of the CDR3 is TGTGCCAGCAGCTTGGTTGACAGGGTCGCTGAAGCTTTCTTT. Its translation: CASSLVDRVAEAFF. The genes are TRBV5-6 and TRBJ1-1; 7 positions agree with TRBD1. Germline CDR1 is SGHDT and CDR2 is YYEEEE. J gave up 6 bases and V 0 bases, and 5 bases lay outside the gene matches. This CDR3 contains 14 residues. Filled out from reference TRBV5-6 and TRBJ1-1, the complete variable domain reads DAGVTQSPTHLIKTRGQQVTLRCSPKSGHDTVSWYQQALGQGPQFIFQYYEEEERQRGNFPDRFSGHQFPNYSSELNVNALLLGDSALYLCASSLVDRVAEAFFGQGTRLTVV.

This clonotype was seen a few times. The chain couples TRBV10-2 to TRBJ1-5; TRBD1 might be the D (6 bases). V dropped 9 bases and J dropped 3 bases, with 12 bases sitting between them. Per germline, CDR1 WSHSY and CDR2 SAAADI. The CDR3 runs 13 residues. The CDR3 spells CASRTELNQPQHF. The CDR3 DNA follows: TGCGCCAGTCGGACAGAACTCAATCAGCCCCAGCATTTT.

V is TRBV2 and J is TRBJ2-7; tentative D call: TRBD1 (6 bases). The CDR3 loop spans 14 amino acids. Trimming shortened V by 6 bases and J by 3 bases, and 15 bases separated the two germline ends. Germline-derived CDR1 and CDR2 are SNHLY and FYNNEI. Here the CDR3 reads CASRPGHLNYEQYF. As DNA, the CDR3 is TGTGCCAGCAGGCCGGGACATCTGAACTACGAGCAGTACTTC.

The chain joins TRBV12-3 or TRBV12-4 to TRBJ2-1, with 7 bases that match TRBD1. With 1 base clipped from V and 0 bases from J, the junction kept 3 bases outside the gene matches. The CDR3 is 16 residues long. This CDR3 reads CASSLGDRDSYNEQFF. As DNA, the CDR3 is TGTGCCAGCAGTTTAGGTGACAGGGACTCCTACAATGAGCAGTTCTTC.

This clonotype was seen a few times. The V gene is TRBV12-3 or TRBV12-4, the J gene TRBJ1-6; D is ambiguous. The CDR3 length is 14 residues. V lost 6 bases to trimming and J lost 4 bases, with 10 bases between them. Written as DNA, the CDR3 is TGTGCCAGCAGGCCTACGGGGTATAATTCACCCCTCCACTTT. This codes for CASRPTGYNSPLHF.

The chain links TRBV27 to TRBJ1-1; D uncertain. The CDR3 has 14 amino acids. Deletions cut 4 bases from V and 3 bases from J, with 12 bases between. Germline V gene data show CDR1 as MNHEY and CDR2 as SMNVEV (reference sequence). CDR3 in DNA: TGTGCCAGCAGTTCCGGCAACCATCACACTGAAGCTTTCTTT. It codes for CASSSGNHHTEAFF.

The chain joins TRBV14 to TRBJ2-7, with D possibly being TRBD1 (6 bases). V was trimmed by 0 bases and J by 5 bases, leaving 17 bases between them. The CDR3 extends over 16 amino acids. The germline CDR1 and CDR2 sequences are SGHDN and FVKESK. CDR3 amino acids: CASSQDGWQGIHEQYF. In DNA form, the CDR3 reads TGTGCCAGCAGCCAAGATGGTTGGCAGGGGATCCACGAGCAGTACTTC.

The DNA of the CDR3 is TGTGCCAGCAGCTTAGCTCGGGTGGGCACTGAAGCTTTCTTT. This encodes CASSLARVGTEAFF. The chain combines TRBV7-9 with TRBJ1-1; D gene unclear. This CDR3 is 14 amino acids long. Per the germline V gene, CDR1 is SEHNR and CDR2 is FQNEAQ (reference sequence). V was clipped by 0 bases and J by 4 bases, with 9 bases between them.

This clonotype was observed a handful of times. The chain links TRBV6-2 or TRBV6-3 to TRBJ1-2, with no clear D. Germline-derived CDR1 and CDR2 are MNHEY and SVGEGT. The V gene lost 7 bases and the J gene lost 2 bases, with 8 bases spanning the gap. The CDR3 sequence is 12 residues long. As DNA, the CDR3 is TGTGCCAGCACCCAGGTCAACTATGGCTACACCTTC. Translating gives CASTQVNYGYTF.

This clonotype was seen many times. This chain connects TRBV6-2 or TRBV6-3 to TRBJ1-2; TRBD1 agrees at 7 bases. The trim removed 7 bases at V and 4 bases at J, leaving 15 bases unmatched. Per germline, CDR1 MNHEY and CDR2 SVGEGT. This CDR3 contains 16 residues. The CDR3 nucleotides are TGTGCCAGCAATGCATTGGACAGGAACACGTTCTATGGCTACACCTTC. Translated, it gives CASNALDRNTFYGYTF.

This sequence joins TRBV7-9 and TRBJ1-6; TRBD1 matches 8 bases. Germline V gene data show CDR1 as SEHNR and CDR2 as FQNEAQ (reference sequence). J lost 7 bases, V lost 4 bases, and 3 bases had no gene match. The CDR3 length is 14 residues. CDR3 loop: CASSYGQGNSPLHF. As DNA, the CDR3 is TGTGCCAGCAGCTATGGACAGGGAAATTCACCCCTCCACTTT.

This clonotype was seen a handful of times. J is TRBJ2-7 and V is TRBV7-9, with TRBD1 matching over 11 bases. CDR1 is SEHNR, CDR2 FQNEAQ, per germline (reference sequence). J was trimmed by 5 bases and V by 3 bases; bases with no gene match: 6. The CDR3 covers 15 residues. The CDR3 region is CASSFGQGAINEQYF. The CDR3 nucleotides are TGTGCCAGCAGCTTCGGACAGGGGGCAATTAACGAGCAGTACTTC.

The rearrangement joins TRBV6-2 or TRBV6-3 to TRBJ2-7; no definite D call. Germline V gene lookup returns CDR1 MNHEY and CDR2 SVGEGT. The CDR3 sequence is 14 residues long. The V end was cut by 6 bases, the J end by 2 bases, with 14 bases between. The DNA of the CDR3 is TGTGCCAGCAGCCGGGTCGACAACCCCTACGAGCAGTACTTC. Translated, it gives CASSRVDNPYEQYF.

This clonotype was detected a few times. This chain links TRBV7-2 with TRBJ1-4, with a tentative D call TRBD1 (6 bases). The CDR3 is 13 residues long. The V end lost 5 bases, the J end lost 12 bases, and 16 bases lay between the germline ends. The germline V gene has CDR1 SGHTA and CDR2 FQGNSA. This CDR3 is CASSIEQGVELFF. The CDR3 DNA follows: TGTGCCAGCAGCATAGAACAGGGAGTGGAACTGTTTTTT.

The V and J genes are TRBV5-1 and TRBJ2-1, with 7 bases aligning to TRBD1. V gave up 3 bases and J gave up 4 bases; unmatched junction bases: 7. Germline values: CDR1 SGHRS, CDR2 YFSETQ. The CDR3 loop spans 15 amino acids. The CDR3 DNA is TGCGCCAGCAGCTCGACCGGGACAGATTACAATGAGCAGTTCTTC. Translated, it gives CASSSTGTDYNEQFF.

This chain uses TRBV5-4 with TRBJ2-2; perhaps TRBD2 as D (5 bases). This CDR3 contains 12 residues. Germline CDR1 reads SGHNT; CDR2 reads YYREEE (reference sequence). V was shortened by 2 bases and J by 17 bases, with 16 bases between the two germline ends. CDR3 sequence reads: CASSFNRGRPFF. The DNA of the CDR3 is TGTGCCAGCAGCTTTAACCGGGGAAGGCCCTTTTTT.

This clonotype occurred a few times. This chain joins TRBV18 and TRBJ1-1; 10 bases align to TRBD1. After removal of 5 bases from V and 3 bases from J, the junction contained 18 bases not matched to a gene. This CDR3 spans 19 amino acids. CDR1 and CDR2 (germline): KGHSH, LQKENI. In nucleotides, the CDR3 is TGTGCCAGCTCAACCAACGTCCTCAGACAGGGGGCAGGGTACACTGAAGCTTTCTTT. It specifies CASSTNVLRQGAGYTEAFF.

This clonotype was seen more than once but under ten times. V and J are TRBV4-1 and TRBJ2-5, with 11 bases fitting TRBD1. The ends lost 1 base at V and 5 bases at J; junction bases unmatched: 6. The CDR3 is 16 residues long. In germline, CDR1 is MGHRA, CDR2 YSYEKL. This CDR3 reads CASSQVDGTGGETQYF. The CDR3 bases are TGCGCCAGCAGCCAAGTGGACGGGACAGGGGGGGAGACCCAGTACTTC.

CDR3 protein: CASSFDSSVGHSNQPQHF. The CDR3 DNA reads TGTGCCAGCTCATTTGACAGCTCAGTTGGGCATAGCAATCAGCCCCAGCATTTT. The V and J genes are TRBV18 and TRBJ1-5; a possible D gene is TRBD1 (5 bases). Germline V gene sequence: CDR1 KGHSH, CDR2 LQKENI. V was pared by 5 bases and J by 0 bases, with 20 bases between. The CDR3 length is 18 residues.

This clonotype was found many times. The rearrangement uses TRBV4-1 and TRBJ1-5; 10 nucleotides agree with TRBD1. This CDR3 is built from 14 residues. Germline V gene lookup returns CDR1 MGHRA and CDR2 YSYEKL. After removal of 5 bases from V and 7 bases from J, the junction contained 5 bases not matched to a gene. The CDR3 protein is CASSGTGVEQPQHF. The CDR3 nucleotides are TGCGCCAGCAGCGGGACAGGGGTTGAACAGCCCCAGCATTTT.

V is TRBV6-6 and J is TRBJ2-2, with D possibly TRBD2 on 6 matching bases. Trimming took 6 bases from V and 0 from J, leaving 11 bases between them. The CDR3 spans 15 residues. Germline CDR1 and CDR2: MNHNY and SVGAGI (reference sequence). CDR3 coding DNA: TGTGCCAGCAGCCTCGGGACTCCGAACACCGGGGAGCTGTTTTTT. It codes for CASSLGTPNTGELFF.

In its sample, this clonotype was seen a few times. The J gene is TRBJ1-5, the V gene TRBV13; no definite D call. The CDR3 is made up of 14 amino acids. V was shortened by 0 bases and J by 0 bases, with 3 bases between the two germline ends. Germline loops: CDR1 PRHDT, CDR2 FYEKMQ (reference sequence). The CDR3 sequence is CASSLGSSNQPQHF. The DNA of the CDR3 is TGTGCCAGCAGCTTAGGTTCTAGCAATCAGCCCCAGCATTTT.

This clonotype has just a few counts. V usage is TRBV12-3 or TRBV12-4 and J usage is TRBJ2-1, with 8 bases fitting TRBD2. The ends lost 2 bases at V and 2 bases at J; junction bases unmatched: 2. This CDR3 spans 15 amino acids. CDR3 DNA: TGTGCCAGCAGTTTAAGGACTAGCCCCTACAATGAGCAGTTCTTC. As protein: CASSLRTSPYNEQFF.

This clonotype was found a few times. This chain connects TRBV20-1 to TRBJ2-1; D ambiguous. The V gene's germline CDR1 is DFQATT and CDR2 SNEGSKA (reference sequence). V lost 0 bases, J lost 1 base, and 13 bases lay in between. This CDR3 is 16 amino acids long. CDR3 nucleotides: TGCAGTGCTAGAGATTTCGTCAGTAATTCCTACAATGAGCAGTTCTTC. The encoded protein is CSARDFVSNSYNEQFF.

This clonotype came up a few times. CDR3 coding DNA: TGTGCCAGCCACAGGGGTAGAAACACTGAAGCTTTCTTT. Protein: CASHRGRNTEAFF. J is TRBJ1-1 and V is TRBV27; TRBD1 matches 7 bases. The germline CDR1 and CDR2 sequences are MNHEY and SMNVEV (reference sequence). There are 13 residues in the CDR3. Losses at the gene ends were 8 bases for V and 2 bases for J; bases not matched to a gene: 5.